Each of the 25 T cell receptor beta chains below was sequenced from the same sample in a study of T cells in Graves' hyperthyroidism and ophthalmopathy. Amplified TCR beta CDR3 regions derived from RNA transcripts. First-round RT-PCR of the TCR CDR3 relied on the HTBI primer set. TCRdb recomputed calls from the multiplex PCR reads with MiXCR, one row per CDR3 protein. The data show about 600,000 distinct CDR3 sequences, with about 16% seen just once and under 3.5% held by the top ten. Source material: blood. The receptors derive from a woman aged 40 to 50 with Graves' ophthalmopathy.

This chain connects TRBV18 to TRBJ1-6, with TRBD1 matching over 8 bases. Looked up from germline, CDR1 is KGHSH and CDR2 is LQKENI. J gave up 5 bases and V 2 bases, and 5 bases lay outside the gene matches. The CDR3 loop spans 16 amino acids. DNA of the CDR3: TGTGCCAGCTCACCAGGGACAGGAGTGGATAATTCACCCCTCCACTTT. Its protein product is CASSPGTGVDNSPLHF.

The J gene is TRBJ2-5, the V gene TRBV5-1; 10 nucleotides align to TRBD2. The CDR3 is made up of 16 amino acids. V lost 4 bases to trimming and J lost 5 bases; unmatched junction nucleotides: 11. Germline V gives CDR1 SGHRS, CDR2 YFSETQ. This chain's CDR3 is CASSLGGAGGQETQYF. CDR3 coding DNA: TGCGCCAGCAGCCTTGGTGGAGCGGGGGGGCAGGAGACCCAGTACTTC.

The V gene is TRBV20-1, the J gene TRBJ1-5; D is ambiguous. This CDR3 is 14 amino acids long. Trimming left V 3 bases short and J 3 bases short, with 12 bases between. Germline loops: CDR1 DFQATT, CDR2 SNEGSKA (reference sequence). CDR3 coding DNA: TGCAGTGCTAGTCCAAAACAATCCAATCAGCCCCAGCATTTT. Translation gives CSASPKQSNQPQHF.

This clonotype occurred many times. The chain links TRBV6-1 to TRBJ2-1; 8 bases align to TRBD2. The CDR3 loop spans 17 amino acids. Trimming removed 5 bases from V and 4 bases from J; junction bases left unmatched: 13. Germline V gene lookup returns CDR1 MNHNS and CDR2 SASEGT. CDR3 DNA: TGTGCCAGCAGTTCAGGCGTGGCGGGAGGAAAGTACAATGAGCAGTTCTTC. Its protein product is CASSSGVAGGKYNEQFF.

At least ten counts were recorded for this clonotype. The chain couples TRBV7-2 to TRBJ2-5, with 10 nucleotides matching TRBD2. Germline values: CDR1 SGHTA, CDR2 FQGNSA. CDR3 length equals 15 residues. With 2 bases clipped from V and 4 bases from J, the junction kept 4 bases outside the gene matches. The CDR3 DNA reads as TGTGCCAGCAGCTTAAAGCGGGGGGGCCGAGAGACCCAGTACTTC. It yields the protein CASSLKRGGRETQYF. The full variable domain, rest sourced from reference TRBV7-2 and TRBJ2-5, is GAGVSQSPSNKVTEKGKDVELRCDPISGHTALYWYRQSLGQGLEFLIYFQGNSAPDKSGLPSDRFSAERTGGSVSTLTIQRTQQEDSAVYLCASSLKRGGRETQYFGPGTRLLVL.

This clonotype occurred a few times. CDR3 protein: CAISAAGGLSDTQYF. The CDR3 DNA reads TGTGCCATCAGTGCAGCGGGGGGGCTCTCAGATACGCAGTATTTT. The chain combines TRBV10-3 with TRBJ2-3; 10 bases are shared with TRBD2. CDR1 is ENHRY, CDR2 SYGVKD, per germline. Trimming at V came to 4 bases and at J to 4 bases, leaving 5 bases not matched to a gene. CDR3 length equals 15 residues.

The chain has TRBV19 and TRBJ2-1; a weak D match, TRBD2 (7 bases). Trimming pared 1 base from V and 5 bases from J, leaving 12 bases between. The CDR3 extends over 15 amino acids. Germline values: CDR1 LNHDA, CDR2 SQIVND (reference sequence). CDR3 protein: CASSIARGGNNEQFF. DNA for the CDR3: TGTGCCAGTAGTATAGCCAGGGGAGGGAACAATGAGCAGTTCTTC.

On this clonotype: The missing conserved phenylalanine or tryptophan at the end of this CDR3 makes a read error likely. V is TRBV9 and J is TRBJ2-2, with D possibly TRBD2 on 5 matching bases. Trimming shortened V by 0 bases and J by 4 bases, and 7 bases separated the two germline ends. Looked up from germline, CDR1 is SGDLS and CDR2 is YYNGEE. This CDR3 contains 14 residues. CDR3 nucleotide sequence: TGTGCCAGCAGCGTAGTTAGCGCCACCGGGGAGCTGTTTCTT. Translating gives CASSVVSATGELFL.

Ten or more counts support this clonotype. The chain links TRBV7-6 to TRBJ2-7, with 10 bases that match TRBD1. The CDR3 loop spans 15 amino acids. The germline CDR1 and CDR2 sequences are SGHVS and FNYEAQ. With 6 bases clipped from V and 5 bases from J, the junction kept 10 bases outside the gene matches. The CDR3 protein is CASSSNPGQGNEQYF. The CDR3 nucleotides are TGTGCCAGCAGTTCAAACCCGGGACAGGGGAACGAGCAGTACTTC.

Comment on this clonotype: A read error may account for a junction end that differs from germline. The rearrangement joins TRBV7-2 to TRBJ1-5, with D unresolved. This CDR3 spans 14 amino acids. Germline V lookup: CDR1 SGHTA, CDR2 FQGNSA. This CDR3 reads CASSFGGFNLPQHF. CDR3 DNA sequence: TGTGCCAGCAGCTTCGGCGGCTTCAATCTGCCCCAGCATTTT.

The chain carries TRBV10-3 and TRBJ1-5; 7 nucleotides match TRBD1. The length of the CDR3 is 13 residues. The trim removed 11 bases at V and 3 bases at J, leaving 7 bases unmatched. CDR1 and CDR2 from the germline V gene are ENHRY and SYGVKD. CDR3 loop: CAGTQGTNQPQHF. The CDR3 DNA is TGTGCCGGCACACAGGGGACCAATCAGCCCCAGCATTTT.

The rearrangement uses TRBV20-1 and TRBJ2-3, with TRBD2 identical over 9 bases. J was trimmed by 4 bases and V by 0 bases; bases with no gene match: 14. The CDR3 has 18 residues. Germline CDR1 is DFQATT and CDR2 is SNEGSKA (reference sequence). CDR3 coding DNA: TGCAGTGCTAGAGATTATCGGAATAGCGGGAGTGGAGCAGATACGCAGTATTTT. It translates to CSARDYRNSGSGADTQYF.

This rearrangement joins TRBV6-1 to TRBJ1-6, with TRBD1 as a possible D gene (6 bases). V was shortened by 7 bases and J by 0 bases, with 13 bases between the two germline ends. The CDR3 sequence is 16 residues long. The V gene's germline CDR1 is MNHNS and CDR2 SASEGT. The CDR3 sequence: CASTVTGISYNSPLHF. For the CDR3, the DNA is TGTGCCAGCACCGTCACAGGGATCTCCTATAATTCACCCCTCCACTTT.

This clonotype was picked up many times. This CDR3 is CSAPMTGRTEAFF. The CDR3 nucleotides are TGCAGTGCTCCAATGACAGGTAGAACTGAAGCTTTCTTT. The chain couples TRBV20-1 to TRBJ1-1; a possible D gene is TRBD1 (6 bases). Trimming stripped 5 bases from V and 5 bases from J, with 15 bases between. CDR3 length: 13 amino acids. Germline V gene lookup returns CDR1 DFQATT and CDR2 SNEGSKA (reference sequence).

The genes are TRBV28 and TRBJ2-2; 7 nucleotides match TRBD2. The germline gives CDR1 MDHEN, CDR2 SYDVKM. Germline trimming cut 5 bases from V and 5 bases from J; bases unmatched to any gene: 11. This CDR3 has 16 residues. This chain's CDR3 is CASSPLAGVLTGELFF. Here the CDR3 DNA reads TGTGCCAGCAGTCCCTTGGCGGGAGTATTGACCGGGGAGCTGTTTTTT.

The chain is built from TRBV10-3 and TRBJ2-1; 16 positions match TRBD2. V trimming: 5 bases; J trimming: 9 bases; junction bases outside the gene matches: 4. CDR1 and CDR2 (germline): ENHRY, SYGVKD. The CDR3 loop spans 15 amino acids. The CDR3 region is CAISRGTSGRGEQFF. The CDR3, as DNA: TGTGCCATCAGTAGGGGGACTAGCGGGAGGGGTGAGCAGTTCTTC.

This clonotype came up a few times. The rearrangement uses TRBV5-1 and TRBJ1-1; D is ambiguous. This CDR3 has 14 amino acids. CDR1 and CDR2 from the germline V gene are SGHRS and YFSETQ. Trimming cost V 0 bases and J 0 bases, with 6 bases left between them. CDR3 loop: CASSLETMNTEAFF. For the CDR3, the DNA is TGCGCCAGCAGCTTGGAGACTATGAACACTGAAGCTTTCTTT.

In its sample, this clonotype was seen many times. The junction does not match germline at one end; this may be a read error. CDR3 bases: TGTGCTAGCAGCTTAGGAACCGGGACAGCAAAAGAGACCCAGTACTTC. Encoded protein: CASSLGTGTAKETQYF. This sequence joins TRBV7-7 and TRBJ2-5; TRBD1 matches at 7 bases. The germline gives CDR1 SSHAT, CDR2 FNYEAQ (reference sequence). This CDR3 has 16 amino acids.

The genes are TRBV20-1 and TRBJ2-5; D call uncertain. The CDR3 extends over 13 amino acids. Germline loops: CDR1 DFQATT, CDR2 SNEGSKA (reference sequence). The V end lost 2 bases, the J end lost 1 base, and 8 bases lay between the germline ends. CDR3 amino acids: CSARFGFQETQYF. In DNA form, the CDR3 reads TGCAGTGCTAGATTTGGCTTCCAAGAGACCCAGTACTTC.

The genes are TRBV19 and TRBJ2-1; no reliable D call. Trimming removed 0 bases from V and 7 bases from J, with 10 bases in between. CDR1 is LNHDA and CDR2 is SQIVND in the germline V gene (reference sequence). The CDR3 totals 14 residues. The CDR3 bases are TGTGCCAGTAGTATAGATAACACGTGGAATGAGCAGTTCTTC. It specifies CASSIDNTWNEQFF.

At least ten counts were recorded for this clonotype. In DNA form, the CDR3 reads TGTGCCAGCAGCTTTTCGGGAGCTGAAGCTTTCTTT. Translating gives CASSFSGAEAFF. The chain has TRBV11-2 and TRBJ1-1, with D unclear. Germline V gene sequence: CDR1 SGHAT, CDR2 FQNNGV. Trimming took off 3 bases at V and 6 bases at J, with 8 bases between the two ends. CDR3 length equals 12 residues. Looking up the rest from reference TRBV11-2 and TRBJ1-1 gives the full variable domain: EAGVAQSPRYKIIEKRQSVAFWCNPISGHATLYWYQQILGQGPKLLIQFQNNGVVDDSQLPKDRFSAERLKGVDSTLKIQPAKLEDSAVYLCASSFSGAEAFFGQGTRLTVV.

This clonotype was recorded at least ten times. The rearrangement links TRBV6-1 to TRBJ2-5, with 11 bases fitting TRBD2. Germline V gene lookup returns CDR1 MNHNS and CDR2 SASEGT. CDR3 length equals 14 residues. Trimming took 10 bases from V and 3 from J; bases not matched to a gene: 7. The DNA for the CDR3 is TGTGCCACCACGGCGGGACTAGCGGAAGAGACCCAGTACTTC. As protein: CATTAGLAEETQYF.

This clonotype was seen repeatedly, ten times or more. For the CDR3, the DNA is TGCAGCGTTGAAGTCTGGACTGAAGCTTTCTTT. Translation gives CSVEVWTEAFF. The rearrangement joins TRBV29-1 to TRBJ1-1; no definite D call. V was clipped by 1 base and J by 5 bases, with 5 bases between them. CDR3 size: 11 residues. Germline loops: CDR1 SQVTM, CDR2 ANQGSEA.

V gene TRBV19 combines with J gene TRBJ2-5, with D tentatively TRBD2 (5 bases). Germline CDR1 LNHDA, CDR2 SQIVND (reference sequence). The CDR3 contains 14 residues. V was pared by 3 bases and J by 4 bases, with 12 bases between. CDR3 residues: CASSIRGGRETQYF. The DNA for the CDR3 is TGTGCCAGTAGTATCCGCGGTGGGAGAGAGACCCAGTACTTC.

This clonotype was seen many times. The chain combines TRBV9 with TRBJ1-1; D is unclear. Trimming took off 2 bases at V and 4 bases at J, with 12 bases between the two ends. The CDR3 is 14 residues long. Germline V CDR1 and CDR2: SGDLS, YYNGEE. The CDR3 reads CASSVGDDSTEAFF. Here the CDR3 DNA reads TGTGCCAGCAGCGTCGGGGATGATAGCACTGAAGCTTTCTTT.